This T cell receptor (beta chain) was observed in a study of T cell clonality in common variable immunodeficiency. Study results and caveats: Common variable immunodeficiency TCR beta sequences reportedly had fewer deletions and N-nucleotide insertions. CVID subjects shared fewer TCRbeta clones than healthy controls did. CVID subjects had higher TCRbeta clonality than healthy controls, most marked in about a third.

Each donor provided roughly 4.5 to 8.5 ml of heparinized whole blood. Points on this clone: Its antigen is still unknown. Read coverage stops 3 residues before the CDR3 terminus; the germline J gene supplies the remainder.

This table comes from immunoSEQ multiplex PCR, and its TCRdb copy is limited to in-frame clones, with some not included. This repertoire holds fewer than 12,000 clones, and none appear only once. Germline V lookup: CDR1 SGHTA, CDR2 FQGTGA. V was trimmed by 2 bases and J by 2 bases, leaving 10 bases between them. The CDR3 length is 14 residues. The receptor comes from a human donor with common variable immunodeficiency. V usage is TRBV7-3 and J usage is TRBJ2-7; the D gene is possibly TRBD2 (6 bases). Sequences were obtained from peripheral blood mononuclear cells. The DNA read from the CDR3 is TGTGCCAGCAGCTTAGGGGGGTCAACCTACGAG. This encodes CASSLGGSTYE. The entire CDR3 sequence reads CASSLGGSTYEQYF.